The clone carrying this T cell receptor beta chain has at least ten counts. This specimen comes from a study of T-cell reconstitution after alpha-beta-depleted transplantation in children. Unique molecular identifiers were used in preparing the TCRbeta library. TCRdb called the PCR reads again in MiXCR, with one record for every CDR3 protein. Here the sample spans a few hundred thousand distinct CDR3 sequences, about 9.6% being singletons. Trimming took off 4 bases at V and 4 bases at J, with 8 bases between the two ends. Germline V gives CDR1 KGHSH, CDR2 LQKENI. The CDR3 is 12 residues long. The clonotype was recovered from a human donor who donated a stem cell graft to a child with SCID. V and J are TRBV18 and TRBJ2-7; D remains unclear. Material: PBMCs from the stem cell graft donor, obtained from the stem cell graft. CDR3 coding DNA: TGTGCCAGCTCACAGGACGGGTACGAGCAGTACTTC. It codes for CASSQDGYEQYF.